The 22 T cell receptor beta chains below come from one sample, sequenced in a study of human T cells and chemical hapten exposure. From the RACE reads, TCRdb called clonotypes with MiXCR, one entry per CDR3 protein. This repertoire shows fewer than 65,000 distinct CDR3 sequences, approximately 9.8% found once; its top ten account for 11% to 15%. Time point: pre-sensitization, week 0. Specified treatment: therapeutic diphenylcyclopropenone sensitization with weekly scalp DPC. The material was whole blood, obtained in connection with sensitization to the hapten diphenylcyclopropenone (DPC). These receptors all come from a woman aged 40 to 50 with alopecia areata. Some clones in this sample may be carry-over from other donors' samples.

The J gene is TRBJ2-7, the V gene TRBV9; D uncertain. Trimming pared 4 bases from V and 2 bases from J, leaving 10 bases between. The CDR3 has 13 amino acids. Germline V lookup: CDR1 SGDLS, CDR2 YYNGEE. For the CDR3, the DNA is TGTGCCAGCAGCCCAGGAAGGGCCTACGAGCAGTACTTC. This sequence encodes CASSPGRAYEQYF.

This clonotype was seen repeatedly, ten times or more. This chain links TRBV4-2 with TRBJ2-7; 12 positions agree with TRBD2. J gave up 7 bases and V 0 bases, and 7 bases lay outside the gene matches. Per germline, CDR1 LGHNA and CDR2 YNFKEQ. The CDR3 has 16 residues. The CDR3 DNA sequence: TGTGCCAGCAGCCAAGATCGGCTAGCGGGGGGGCGTGAGCAGTACTTC. Residues: CASSQDRLAGGREQYF.

Notes on this clonotype: This sequence may be a read error, since a much larger clone differs from it by one base. Likely a read error: the CDR3 ends without its conserved phenylalanine or tryptophan. This rearrangement joins TRBV2 to TRBJ2-3; D might be TRBD1 or TRBD2, each matching 5 bases. CDR3 length: 12 residues. Looked up from germline, CDR1 is SNHLY and CDR2 is FYNNEI. V was cut by 7 bases and J by 3 bases, with 8 bases left in between. Here the CDR3 DNA reads TGTGCCAGCAAATGGGGGACAGATACGCAGTATATT. Translating gives CASKWGTDTQYI.

Many counts were recorded for this clonotype. This chain connects TRBV18 to TRBJ1-1; 10 positions agree with TRBD1. V lost 3 bases, J lost 4 bases, and 5 bases stayed unmatched. The CDR3 runs to 15 residues. CDR1 and CDR2 (germline): KGHSH, LQKENI. The CDR3 nucleotides are TGTGCCAGCTCACCGAAAGGACAGGGGGGCACTGAAGCTTTCTTT. Translation: CASSPKGQGGTEAFF.

The chain uses TRBV20-1 and TRBJ2-1; D not certain. CDR1 and CDR2 from the germline V gene are DFQATT and SNEGSKA (reference sequence). V was shortened by 5 bases and J by 4 bases, with 21 bases between the two germline ends. The CDR3 has 16 residues. The CDR3 sequence is CSAPWARLEFYNEQFF. CDR3 sequence (DNA): TGCAGTGCTCCCTGGGCAAGGCTAGAATTTTACAATGAGCAGTTCTTC.

This clonotype turned up a few times. The CDR3 DNA is TGTGCCAGCAGTCCAGGGCCGTACACAGATACGCAGTATTTT. Encoded protein: CASSPGPYTDTQYF. The V call is TRBV28, the J call TRBJ2-3, with D tentatively TRBD1 (5 bases). CDR1 and CDR2 from the germline V gene are MDHEN and SYDVKM. The CDR3 has 14 amino acids. V shed 5 bases and J shed 2 bases, with 11 bases lying between them. Combining the CDR3 with reference TRBV28 and TRBJ2-3 gives the whole variable domain DVKVTQSSRYLVKRTGEKVFLECVQDMDHENMFWYRQDPGLGLRLIYFSYDVKMKEKGDIPEGYSVSREKKERFSLILESASTNQTSMYLCASSPGPYTDTQYFGPGTRLTVL.

This clonotype came up many times. CDR3 in amino acids: CASSYGRSANSGDGYTF. For the CDR3, the DNA is TGTGCCAGCAGTTACGGGAGGTCCGCCAACTCCGGGGATGGCTACACCTTC. The J gene is TRBJ1-2, the V gene TRBV6-6; D is undetermined. CDR3 length: 17 residues. The V and J ends lost 2 bases and 6 bases respectively, with 22 bases between them. CDR1 and CDR2 from the germline V gene are MNHNY and SVGAGI (reference sequence).

This clonotype has only a few counts. V and J are TRBV28 and TRBJ2-3, with 7 positions matching TRBD1. The CDR3 spans 12 residues. The trim removed 8 bases at V and 6 bases at J, leaving 5 bases unmatched. The germline V gene encodes CDR1 MDHEN and CDR2 SYDVKM. CDR3 residues: CASQGGGDTQYF. The CDR3 nucleotides read TGTGCCAGCCAAGGGGGCGGGGATACGCAGTATTTT.

V and J are TRBV4-3 and TRBJ2-5, with TRBD2 matching 8 bases. This CDR3 is 17 amino acids long. Trimming removed 0 bases from V and 5 bases from J; junction bases left unmatched: 11. CDR1 and CDR2 from the germline V gene are LGHNA and YSLEER. The DNA of the CDR3 is TGCGCCAGCAGCCAAGATCGCGGGGGGCCTCGGTCGGAGACCCAGTACTTC. Amino acid sequence: CASSQDRGGPRSETQYF.

This clonotype was observed at least ten times. The chain is built from TRBV29-1 and TRBJ2-1; weak D call: TRBD2 (7 bases). The CDR3 contains 14 residues. Trimming stripped 6 bases from V and 4 bases from J, with 16 bases between. CDR1 is SQVTM and CDR2 is ANQGSEA in the germline V gene. In DNA, the CDR3 is TGCAGCGTCGGTGGGGGGGCCGGGTACAATGAGCAGTTCTTC. It specifies CSVGGGAGYNEQFF.

V and J are TRBV28 and TRBJ1-3, with D hard to call. Trimming took 6 bases from V and 7 from J, leaving 10 bases between them. Germline CDR1 MDHEN, CDR2 SYDVKM. CDR3 length: 12 amino acids. CDR3 residues: CASSPLTNTIYF. DNA of the CDR3: TGTGCCAGCAGCCCACTGACGAACACCATATATTTT.

Many counts were recorded for this clonotype. J is TRBJ1-1 and V is TRBV7-8; no clear D. The germline V gene has CDR1 SGHVS and CDR2 FQNEAQ. This CDR3 contains 16 residues. Trimming took 4 bases from V and 0 from J, leaving 15 bases between them. The CDR3 DNA sequence: TGTGCCAGCAGCTCCACAGCCCTCACGGTGAACACTGAAGCTTTCTTT. It encodes CASSSTALTVNTEAFF.

V gene TRBV6-6 combines with J gene TRBJ1-6; 7 bases are a match to TRBD1. The V gene end was trimmed by 7 bases and the J gene end by 5 bases; junction bases not matched to a gene: 5. The germline V gene encodes CDR1 MNHNY and CDR2 SVGAGI (reference sequence). The CDR3 is 14 amino acids. The CDR3 sequence: CASTRDSNNSPLHF. The DNA of the CDR3 is TGTGCCAGCACCCGGGACAGCAATAATTCACCCCTCCACTTT.

This clonotype was detected many times. As DNA, the CDR3 is TGCAGTGCTCAGTATTCCCTGGAGACCCAGTACTTC. It translates to CSAQYSLETQYF. This sequence joins TRBV20-1 and TRBJ2-5; D is ambiguous. CDR3 length: 12 amino acids. The germline V gene has CDR1 DFQATT and CDR2 SNEGSKA (reference sequence). V was cut by 5 bases and J by 5 bases, with 12 bases left in between.

The chain couples TRBV5-1 to TRBJ1-5; D uncertain. This CDR3 spans 12 amino acids. Trimming left V 0 bases short and J 10 bases short, with 8 bases between. The germline V gene has CDR1 SGHRS and CDR2 YFSETQ. The CDR3 nucleotides are TGCGCCAGCAGCTTGGTAAGGCGTCCCCAGCATTTT. Protein: CASSLVRRPQHF.

This clonotype was seen repeatedly, ten times or more. This chain links TRBV20-1 with TRBJ2-7; TRBD2 matches at 9 bases. The trim removed 3 bases at V and 4 bases at J, leaving 4 bases unmatched. Germline V gives CDR1 DFQATT, CDR2 SNEGSKA (reference sequence). The length of the CDR3 is 13 residues. CDR3: CSASFSGGYEQYF. The CDR3 coding sequence is TGCAGTGCTAGCTTTAGCGGGGGTTACGAGCAGTACTTC.

This clonotype was seen many times. The rearrangement uses TRBV2 and TRBJ2-1; D is ambiguous. Germline CDR1 reads SNHLY; CDR2 reads FYNNEI. V lost 3 bases, J lost 4 bases, and 7 bases lay in between. The CDR3 is 13 residues long. CDR3 amino acids: CASSEREYNEQFF. The CDR3 region has the DNA TGTGCCAGCAGTGAGAGAGAGTACAATGAGCAGTTCTTC. Drawing the rest from reference TRBV2 and TRBJ2-1, the complete variable domain is EPEVTQTPSHQVTQMGQEVILRCVPISNHLYFYWYRQILGQKVEFLVSFYNNEISEKSEIFDDQFSVERPDGSNFTLKIRSTKLEDSAMYFCASSEREYNEQFFGPGTRLTVL.

This clonotype showed up just a few times. V usage is TRBV6-5 and J usage is TRBJ1-5; no definite D call. V dropped 5 bases and J dropped 0 bases, with 14 bases sitting between them. This CDR3 spans 16 amino acids. From germline, CDR1 is MNHEY and CDR2 SVGAGI. CDR3 protein: CASSPSFTVSNQPQHF. CDR3 DNA sequence: TGTGCCAGCAGTCCCTCTTTTACAGTTAGCAATCAGCCCCAGCATTTT.

This clonotype has just a few counts. The rearrangement joins TRBV5-1 to TRBJ1-1; D might be TRBD1 (5 bases). The germline gives CDR1 SGHRS, CDR2 YFSETQ. Trimming took 1 base from V and 0 from J, leaving 13 bases between them. CDR3 length equals 16 residues. CDR3 in amino acids: CASSLRQGSMNTEAFF. CDR3 coding DNA: TGCGCCAGCAGCTTGCGTCAGGGCTCCATGAACACTGAAGCTTTCTTT.

This clonotype was detected only a few times. This sequence joins TRBV6-6 and TRBJ1-2; a possible D gene is TRBD1 (5 bases). CDR1 and CDR2 (germline): MNHNY, SVGAGI (reference sequence). Trimming removed 5 bases from V and 3 bases from J, with 16 bases in between. The CDR3 sequence is 15 residues long. The CDR3 is CASSDGHSSYYGYTF. As DNA, the CDR3 is TGTGCCAGCAGTGACGGACACTCTAGTTACTATGGCTACACCTTC.

This clonotype was counted many times. The V call is TRBV5-1, the J call TRBJ2-7, with 8 positions matching TRBD1. Germline loops: CDR1 SGHRS, CDR2 YFSETQ. The junction had 10 bases not matched to a gene; V was cut back by 4 bases and J by 7 bases. CDR3 length equals 14 residues. Here the CDR3 reads CASSHGTGELEQYF. The CDR3 DNA reads as TGCGCCAGCAGCCACGGGACAGGAGAGTTGGAGCAGTACTTC.

J is TRBJ2-7 and V is TRBV19; 9 nucleotides line up with TRBD1. J gave up 4 bases and V 8 bases, and 9 bases lay outside the gene matches. The CDR3 consists of 14 residues. Per germline, CDR1 LNHDA and CDR2 SQIVND (reference sequence). CDR3 nucleotides: TGTGCCAGTCCTGAGGGACAGGGTGGGTACGAGCAGTACTTC. Its translation: CASPEGQGGYEQYF.